This passage covers 20 T cell receptor beta chains from one sample sequenced in a study of CD8 T cells in ankylosing spondylitis. A single record per CDR3 protein comes from TCRdb applying MiXCR to the 5' RACE reads. The sample carries fewer than 250,000 distinct CDR3 sequences, under 12% recorded once. The sequenced sample was blood, either unsorted or a sorted T cell fraction (not recorded which). These receptors all come from a male donor with ankylosing spondylitis or in good health (not recorded which).

This clonotype turned up a few times. The CDR3 here is CASSLGSGPNQPQHF. As DNA, the CDR3 is TGCGCCAGCAGCTTGGGTTCAGGCCCCAATCAGCCCCAGCATTTT. The chain couples TRBV5-1 to TRBJ1-5; D is unresolved. This CDR3 is 15 amino acids long. CDR1 is SGHRS and CDR2 is YFSETQ in the germline V gene. V gave up 0 bases and J gave up 3 bases, with 10 bases separating them.

This clonotype was seen repeatedly, ten times or more. This chain uses TRBV12-3 or TRBV12-4 with TRBJ1-5; D gene ambiguous. This CDR3 is built from 13 residues. Trimming shortened V by 5 bases and J by 2 bases, and 7 bases separated the two germline ends. In DNA form, the CDR3 reads TGTGCCAGCAGTAGCGTGGGCAATCAGCCCCAGCATTTT. It specifies CASSSVGNQPQHF.

This clonotype was seen many times. The CDR3 region is CSAPDPSSYNEQFF. The CDR3 bases are TGCAGTGCCCCGGACCCGAGCTCCTACAATGAGCAGTTCTTC. The chain is built from TRBV20-1 and TRBJ2-1; no clear D gene. This CDR3 comprises 14 residues. The V and J ends lost 6 bases and 0 bases respectively, with 12 bases between them. Germline CDR1 reads DFQATT; CDR2 reads SNEGSKA (reference sequence).

The table lists this clonotype with many counts. The V call is TRBV5-1, the J call TRBJ1-1; TRBD1 might be the D (5 bases). CDR1 and CDR2 (germline): SGHRS, YFSETQ. Trimming cost V 0 bases and J 1 base, with 10 bases left between them. The CDR3 extends over 15 amino acids. CDR3 sequence (DNA): TGCGCCAGCAGCTTGGGTTGGGGCCCGAACACTGAAGCTTTCTTT. Translation gives CASSLGWGPNTEAFF.

This clonotype was counted between two and nine times. The genes are TRBV27 and TRBJ2-7, with 8 nucleotides matching TRBD1. J lost 4 bases, V lost 6 bases, and 8 bases had no gene match. The CDR3 loop spans 14 amino acids. CDR1 is MNHEY, CDR2 SMNVEV, per germline (reference sequence). CDR3 bases: TGTGCCAGCAGGAGCCCGGGACAGGCGTACGAGCAGTACTTC. Residues: CASRSPGQAYEQYF.

This clonotype was picked up many times. The chain links TRBV20-1 to TRBJ1-2; D perhaps matches TRBD1 (5 bases). From germline, CDR1 is DFQATT and CDR2 SNEGSKA (reference sequence). Trimming shortened V by 5 bases and J by 3 bases, and 16 bases separated the two germline ends. The CDR3 consists of 14 residues. The CDR3 spells CSAVHPGGDYGYTF. The CDR3 bases are TGCAGTGCTGTACACCCTGGGGGGGACTATGGCTACACCTTC.

The table lists this clonotype with many counts. This chain links TRBV20-1 with TRBJ2-2; no definite D call. The CDR3 totals 11 residues. Germline CDR1 DFQATT, CDR2 SNEGSKA (reference sequence). Trimming pared 2 bases from V and 6 bases from J, leaving 4 bases between. The CDR3, as DNA: TGCAGTGCTAGAACTTCCGGGGAGCTGTTTTTT. Protein product: CSARTSGELFF.

V is TRBV20-1 and J is TRBJ2-3; perhaps D is TRBD1 or TRBD2 (5 bases each). CDR3 length: 13 amino acids. V lost 1 base and J 1 base, leaving 6 bases between the germline ends. Germline-derived CDR1 and CDR2 are DFQATT and SNEGSKA (reference sequence). The CDR3 here is CSARVGGTDTQYF. In DNA form, the CDR3 reads TGCAGTGCTAGAGTGGGGGGCACAGATACGCAGTATTTT.

V is TRBV27 and J is TRBJ2-3; 9 bases map to TRBD2. After removal of 6 bases from V and 2 bases from J, the junction contained 9 bases not matched to a gene. This CDR3 has 16 residues. Germline CDR1 MNHEY, CDR2 SMNVEV (reference sequence). In DNA form, the CDR3 reads TGTGCCAGCAGCCCCTTTCGCGGGGGGGTCACAGATACGCAGTATTTT. This translates into CASSPFRGGVTDTQYF.

This clonotype was seen a handful of times. The chain has TRBV18 and TRBJ2-2; D not resolved. Germline V gene data show CDR1 as KGHSH and CDR2 as LQKENI. Trimming removed 6 bases from V and 0 bases from J, with 11 bases in between. CDR3 size: 15 residues. In nucleotides, the CDR3 is TGTGCCAGCTCGCTCTCCCCCACGAACACCGGGGAGCTGTTTTTT. This sequence encodes CASSLSPTNTGELFF.

V and J are TRBV7-6 and TRBJ2-2; D remains ambiguous. CDR3 length: 14 amino acids. Looked up from germline, CDR1 is SGHVS and CDR2 is FNYEAQ. Trimming cost V 5 bases and J 1 base, with 8 bases left between them. CDR3 loop: CASSRTLNTGELFF. The CDR3 DNA reads as TGTGCCAGCAGCAGGACCCTGAACACCGGGGAGCTGTTTTTT.

This clonotype was detected many times. The CDR3 sequence: CASKGQVNEKLFF. The DNA for the CDR3 is TGTGCCAGCAAGGGCCAAGTAAATGAAAAACTGTTTTTT. This chain joins TRBV5-8 and TRBJ1-4, with D unresolved. CDR1 and CDR2 from the germline V gene are SGHTS and YDEGEE. The CDR3 is 13 amino acids. The V gene lost 6 bases and the J gene lost 5 bases, with 11 bases spanning the gap.

The sample holds a few counts of this clonotype. The chain combines TRBV7-3 with TRBJ2-3; D not certain. This CDR3 contains 14 residues. Trimming removed 5 bases from V and 5 bases from J, with 14 bases in between. CDR1 and CDR2 (germline): SGHTA, FQGTGA. The CDR3 sequence is CASSDGLGIDTQYF. CDR3 nucleotides: TGTGCCAGCAGCGACGGCCTGGGCATAGATACGCAGTATTTT.

This clonotype was found once. Since a much larger clone is just one base distant, this may be a read error. The chain recombines TRBV20-1 with TRBJ2-3, with TRBD2 identical over 8 bases. The CDR3 totals 14 residues. The germline gives CDR1 DFQATT, CDR2 SNEGSKA (reference sequence). CDR3 coding DNA: TGCAGTGCTATTAGCGGGGCCCTCACAGATACGCAGTTTTTT. The encoded protein is CSAISGALTDTQFF.

This clonotype showed up just a few times. Written as DNA, the CDR3 is TGCAGTGCTAGAGATCGGACCCTTGGCACCGGGGAGCTGTTTTTT. Translation: CSARDRTLGTGELFF. The chain carries TRBV20-1 and TRBJ2-2; D gene unclear. Trimming took off 0 bases at V and 4 bases at J, with 12 bases between the two ends. Looked up from germline, CDR1 is DFQATT and CDR2 is SNEGSKA (reference sequence). This CDR3 region has 15 residues.

In this sample, this clonotype turned up many times. This chain uses TRBV29-1 with TRBJ2-1; D is unclear. The germline gives CDR1 SQVTM, CDR2 ANQGSEA. V lost 5 bases and J lost 0, with 11 bases in between. The CDR3 runs to 14 residues. The CDR3 nucleotides are TGCAGCGTTATCTACATAAGCTCCTACAATGAGCAGTTCTTC. Its protein product is CSVIYISSYNEQFF.

This clonotype was recorded many times. V usage is TRBV5-1 and J usage is TRBJ2-2; the D is unclear. The germline V and J ends were trimmed by 2 bases and 8 bases, with 19 bases remaining between them. In germline, CDR1 is SGHRS, CDR2 YFSETQ. CDR3 length: 16 amino acids. This chain's CDR3 is CASSFRAFTRPGELFF. The CDR3 DNA reads TGCGCCAGCAGCTTTCGGGCTTTCACTCGTCCGGGGGAGCTGTTTTTT. Complete variable domain (other parts from reference TRBV5-1 and TRBJ2-2): KAGVTQTPRYLIKTRGQQVTLSCSPISGHRSVSWYQQTPGQGLQFLFEYFSETQRNKGNFPGRFSGRQFSNSRSEMNVSTLELGDSALYLCASSFRAFTRPGELFFGEGSRLTVL.

This clonotype was detected ten times or more. The gene calls are TRBV7-2 and TRBJ2-1; TRBD2 aligns across 15 bases. Unmatched junction bases numbered 4, after V lost 3 bases and J lost 7 bases. The CDR3 has 16 residues. Germline assignment: CDR1 SGHTA and CDR2 FQGNSA. CDR3 sequence: CASSFRTSGGGNEQFF. In DNA, the CDR3 is TGTGCCAGCAGCTTTAGGACTAGCGGGGGGGGTAATGAGCAGTTCTTC.

This clonotype was recorded at least ten times. The V and J genes are TRBV7-6 and TRBJ2-1, with 7 bases lining up with TRBD2. Trimming cost V 2 bases and J 5 bases; bases outside gene matches: 12. CDR1 is SGHVS and CDR2 is FNYEAQ in the germline V gene. CDR3 length: 17 residues. DNA of the CDR3: TGTGCCAGCAGCTTATATGGGGGGGGGTATGTCGACAATGAGCAGTTCTTC. Amino acid sequence: CASSLYGGGYVDNEQFF.

This chain uses TRBV19 with TRBJ1-1; TRBD1 is a possible D gene (6 bases). The V gene's germline CDR1 is LNHDA and CDR2 SQIVND (reference sequence). The CDR3 covers 13 residues. V was cut by 7 bases and J by 1 base, with 10 bases left in between. The CDR3 loop is CASNTQGNTEAFF. Here the CDR3 DNA reads TGTGCCAGTAACACACAGGGGAACACTGAAGCTTTCTTT.